This T cell receptor beta chain was sequenced during a study of blood T cell repertoires in COVID-19. Method: immunoSEQ multiplex PCR; TCRdb's copy keeps in-frame clones and lacks some. The sample has roughly 150,000 clones, around nine tenths seen once. This receptor was obtained from a human donor in a cohort sampled during active COVID-19. Sequencing used peripheral blood.

The CDR3 coding sequence is TGTGCCAGTAGTACGGGCAGGGACTCTGAAGCTTTCTTT. It translates to CASSTGRDSEAFF. The chain employs TRBV19 and TRBJ1-1, with D perhaps matching TRBD1 (5 bases). V was shortened by 4 bases and J by 6 bases, with 12 bases between the two germline ends. The CDR3 is made up of 13 amino acids. The V gene's germline CDR1 is LNHDA and CDR2 SQIVND (reference sequence).